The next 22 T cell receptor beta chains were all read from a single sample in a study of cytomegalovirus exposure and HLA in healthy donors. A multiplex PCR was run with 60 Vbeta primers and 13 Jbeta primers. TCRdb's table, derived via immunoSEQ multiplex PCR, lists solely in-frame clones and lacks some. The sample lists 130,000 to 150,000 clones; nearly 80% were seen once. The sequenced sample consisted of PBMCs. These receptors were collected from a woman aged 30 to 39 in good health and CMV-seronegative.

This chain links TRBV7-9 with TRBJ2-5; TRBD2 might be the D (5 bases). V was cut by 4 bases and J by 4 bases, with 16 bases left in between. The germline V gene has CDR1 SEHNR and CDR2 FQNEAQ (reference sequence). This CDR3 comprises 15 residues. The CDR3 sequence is CASSWSGLRRETQYF. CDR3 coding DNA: TGTGCCAGCAGCTGGTCAGGACTCAGGCGAGAGACCCAGTACTTC.

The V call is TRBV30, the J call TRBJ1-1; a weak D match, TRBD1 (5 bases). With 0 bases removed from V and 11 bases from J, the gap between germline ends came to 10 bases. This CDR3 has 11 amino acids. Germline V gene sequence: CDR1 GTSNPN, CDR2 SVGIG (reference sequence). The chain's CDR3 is CAWSVGAGAFF. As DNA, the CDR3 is TGTGCCTGGAGTGTGGGCGCAGGGGCTTTCTTT.

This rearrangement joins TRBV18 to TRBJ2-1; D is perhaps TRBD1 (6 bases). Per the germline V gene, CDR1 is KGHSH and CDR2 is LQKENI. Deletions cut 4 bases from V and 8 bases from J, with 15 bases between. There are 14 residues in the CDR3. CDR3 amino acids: CASSLEGTSDEQFF. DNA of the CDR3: TGTGCCAGCTCACTAGAAGGGACATCCGATGAGCAGTTCTTC. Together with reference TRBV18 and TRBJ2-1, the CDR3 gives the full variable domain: NAGVMQNPRHLVRRRGQEARLRCSPMKGHSHVYWYRQLPEEGLKFMVYLQKENIIDESGMPKERFSAEFPKEGPSILRIQQVVRGDSAAYFCASSLEGTSDEQFFGPGTRLTVL.

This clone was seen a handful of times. CDR3 bases: TGTGCCAGCAGCCGACAGGGGCCCCTCCACTTT. It is translated as CASSRQGPLHF. The rearrangement joins TRBV6-1 to TRBJ1-6, with TRBD1 matching 8 bases. The V gene's germline CDR1 is MNHNS and CDR2 SASEGT. The length of the CDR3 is 11 residues. V lost 6 bases to trimming and J lost 13 bases; unmatched junction nucleotides: 2.

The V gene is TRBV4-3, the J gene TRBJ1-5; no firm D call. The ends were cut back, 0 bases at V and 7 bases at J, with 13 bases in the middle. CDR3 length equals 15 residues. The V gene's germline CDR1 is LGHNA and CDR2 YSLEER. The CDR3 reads CASSQDLGSGQPQHF. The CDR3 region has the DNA TGCGCCAGCAGCCAAGATTTAGGGAGTGGGCAGCCCCAGCATTTT.

The CDR3 protein is CATAIGADYGYTF. The CDR3, as DNA: TGCGCCACCGCGATAGGGGCAGACTATGGCTACACCTTC. The chain carries TRBV4-1 and TRBJ1-2, with D tentatively TRBD1 (5 bases). In germline, CDR1 is MGHRA, CDR2 YSYEKL. V was clipped by 10 bases and J by 3 bases, with 15 bases between them. The CDR3 consists of 13 residues.

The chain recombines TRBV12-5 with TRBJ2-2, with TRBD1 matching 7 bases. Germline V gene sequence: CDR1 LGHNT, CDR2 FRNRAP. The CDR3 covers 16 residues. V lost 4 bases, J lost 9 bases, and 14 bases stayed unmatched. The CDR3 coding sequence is TGTGCTAGTGGTTCCCCCTCGAGAAGGGGGCGTAGGGAGCTGTTTTTT. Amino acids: CASGSPSRRGRRELFF.

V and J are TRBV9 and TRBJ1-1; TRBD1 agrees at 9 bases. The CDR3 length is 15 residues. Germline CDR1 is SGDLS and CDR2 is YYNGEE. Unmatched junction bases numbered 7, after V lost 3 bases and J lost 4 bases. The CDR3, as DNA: TGTGCCAGCAGCGGTCACAGGGGGCTGGGCACTGAAGCTTTCTTT. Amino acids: CASSGHRGLGTEAFF.

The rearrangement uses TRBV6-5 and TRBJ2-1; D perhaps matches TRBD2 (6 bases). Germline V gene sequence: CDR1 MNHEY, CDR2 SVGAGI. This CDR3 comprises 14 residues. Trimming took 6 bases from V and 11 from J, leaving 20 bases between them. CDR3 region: CASSSRTVDYKQFF. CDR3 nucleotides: TGTGCCAGCAGCTCCCGGACGGTGGACTATAAGCAGTTCTTC.

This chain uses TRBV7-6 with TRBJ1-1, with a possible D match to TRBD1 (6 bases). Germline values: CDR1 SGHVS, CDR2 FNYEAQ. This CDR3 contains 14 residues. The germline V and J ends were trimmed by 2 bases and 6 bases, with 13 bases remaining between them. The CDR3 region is CASSLTGKDAEAFF. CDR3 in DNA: TGTGCCAGCAGCTTAACAGGGAAGGACGCTGAAGCTTTCTTT.

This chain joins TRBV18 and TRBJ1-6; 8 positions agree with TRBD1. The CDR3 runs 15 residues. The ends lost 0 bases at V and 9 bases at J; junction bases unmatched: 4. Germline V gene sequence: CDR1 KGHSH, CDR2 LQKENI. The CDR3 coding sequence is TGTGCCAGCTCACCACCGACAGGGGAAGGTTCACCCCTCCACTTT. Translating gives CASSPPTGEGSPLHF.

CDR3 sequence reads: CASSVWDRGFGNTIYF. In nucleotides, the CDR3 is TGTGCCAGCAGCGTCTGGGACAGGGGCTTCGGAAACACCATATATTTT. J is TRBJ1-3 and V is TRBV9; 10 nucleotides align to TRBD1. The V gene's germline CDR1 is SGDLS and CDR2 YYNGEE. The CDR3 contains 16 residues. The V and J ends lost 2 bases and 4 bases, in that order; junction bases with no gene match: 6.

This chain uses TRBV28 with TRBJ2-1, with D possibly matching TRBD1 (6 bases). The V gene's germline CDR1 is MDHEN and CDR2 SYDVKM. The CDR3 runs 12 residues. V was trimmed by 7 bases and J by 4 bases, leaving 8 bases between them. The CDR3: CASIDRYNEQFF. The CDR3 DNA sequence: TGTGCCAGCATAGACAGGTACAATGAGCAGTTCTTC.

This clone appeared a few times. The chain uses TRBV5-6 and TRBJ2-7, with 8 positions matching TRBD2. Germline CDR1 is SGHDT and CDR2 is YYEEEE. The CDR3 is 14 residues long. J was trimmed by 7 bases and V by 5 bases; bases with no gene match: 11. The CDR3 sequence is CASSSGGIWGEQYF. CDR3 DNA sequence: TGTGCCAGCAGTTCGGGGGGGATTTGGGGAGAGCAGTACTTC.

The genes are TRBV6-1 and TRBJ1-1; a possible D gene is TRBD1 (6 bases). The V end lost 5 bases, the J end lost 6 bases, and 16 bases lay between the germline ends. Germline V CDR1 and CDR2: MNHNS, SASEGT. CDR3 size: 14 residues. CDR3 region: CASSHGGAPPEAFF. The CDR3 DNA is TGTGCCAGCAGTCATGGGGGGGCCCCACCTGAAGCTTTCTTT.

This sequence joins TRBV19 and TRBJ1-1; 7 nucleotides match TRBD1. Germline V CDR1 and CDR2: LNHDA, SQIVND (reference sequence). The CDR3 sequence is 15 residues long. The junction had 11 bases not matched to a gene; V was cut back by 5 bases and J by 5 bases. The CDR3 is CASSLGGRAWTEAFF. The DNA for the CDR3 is TGTGCCAGTAGTCTAGGGGGCAGGGCATGGACTGAAGCTTTCTTT.

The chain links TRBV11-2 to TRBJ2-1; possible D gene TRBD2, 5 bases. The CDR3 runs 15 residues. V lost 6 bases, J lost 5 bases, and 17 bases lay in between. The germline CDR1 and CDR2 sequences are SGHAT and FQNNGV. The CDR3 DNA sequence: TGTGCCAGCAGATTTGAAGGGAGCCTTAACAATGAGCAGTTCTTC. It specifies CASRFEGSLNNEQFF.

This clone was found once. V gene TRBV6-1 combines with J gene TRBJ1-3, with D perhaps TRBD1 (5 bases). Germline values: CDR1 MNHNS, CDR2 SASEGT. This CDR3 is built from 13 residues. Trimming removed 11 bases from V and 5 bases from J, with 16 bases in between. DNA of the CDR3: TGTGCCGTTTTCGGGGGGGTTCGAAACACCATATATTTT. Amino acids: CAVFGGVRNTIYF.

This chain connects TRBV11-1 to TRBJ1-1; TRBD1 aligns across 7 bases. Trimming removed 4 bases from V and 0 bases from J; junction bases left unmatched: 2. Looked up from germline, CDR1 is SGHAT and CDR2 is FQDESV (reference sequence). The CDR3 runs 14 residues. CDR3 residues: CASSSGQLNTEAFF. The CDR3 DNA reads TGTGCCAGCAGCTCGGGACAGCTGAACACTGAAGCTTTCTTT.

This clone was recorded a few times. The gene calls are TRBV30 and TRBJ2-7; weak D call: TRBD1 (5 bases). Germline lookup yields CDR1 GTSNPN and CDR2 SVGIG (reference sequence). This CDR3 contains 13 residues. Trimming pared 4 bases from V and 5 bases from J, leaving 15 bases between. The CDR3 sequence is CAWMGRAHDEQYF. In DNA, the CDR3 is TGTGCCTGGATGGGCAGGGCTCATGACGAGCAGTACTTC.

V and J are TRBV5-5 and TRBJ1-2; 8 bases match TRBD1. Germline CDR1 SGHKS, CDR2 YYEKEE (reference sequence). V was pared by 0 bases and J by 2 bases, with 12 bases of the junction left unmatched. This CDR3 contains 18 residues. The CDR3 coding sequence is TGTGCCAGCAGCTTGGTCCATACAGGGGGGCTTTCCAACTATGGCTACACCTTC. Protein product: CASSLVHTGGLSNYGYTF. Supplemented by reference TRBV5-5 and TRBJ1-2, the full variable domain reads DAGVTQSPTHLIKTRGQQVTLRCSPISGHKSVSWYQQVLGQGPQFIFQYYEKEERGRGNFPDRFSARQFPNYSSELNVNALLLGDSALYLCASSLVHTGGLSNYGYTFGSGTRLTVV.

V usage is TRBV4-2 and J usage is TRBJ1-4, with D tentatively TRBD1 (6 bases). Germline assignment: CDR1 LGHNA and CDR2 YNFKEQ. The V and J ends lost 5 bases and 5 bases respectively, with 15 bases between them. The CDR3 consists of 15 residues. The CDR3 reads CASSTTGTSNEKLFF. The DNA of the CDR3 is TGTGCCAGCAGCACCACTGGGACATCAAATGAAAAACTGTTTTTT.